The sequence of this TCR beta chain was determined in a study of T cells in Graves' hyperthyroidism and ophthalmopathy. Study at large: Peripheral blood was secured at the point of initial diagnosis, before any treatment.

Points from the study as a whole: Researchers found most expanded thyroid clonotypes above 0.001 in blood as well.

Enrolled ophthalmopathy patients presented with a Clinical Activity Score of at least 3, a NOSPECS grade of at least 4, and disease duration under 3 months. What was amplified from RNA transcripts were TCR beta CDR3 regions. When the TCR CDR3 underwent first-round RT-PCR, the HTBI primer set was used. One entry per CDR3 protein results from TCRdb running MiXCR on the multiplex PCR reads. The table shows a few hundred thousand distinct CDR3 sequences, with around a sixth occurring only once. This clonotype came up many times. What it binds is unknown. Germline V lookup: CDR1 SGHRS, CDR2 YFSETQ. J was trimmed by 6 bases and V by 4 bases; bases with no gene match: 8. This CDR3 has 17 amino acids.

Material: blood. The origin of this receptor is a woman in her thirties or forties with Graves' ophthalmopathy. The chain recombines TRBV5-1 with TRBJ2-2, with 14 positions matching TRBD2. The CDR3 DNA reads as TGCGCCAGCAGCAGGGAGCCGACTAGCGGGAGGGCCGGGGAGCTGTTTTTT. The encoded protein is CASSREPTSGRAGELFF.